One sample yielded the 14 T cell receptor beta chains listed below, sequenced in a study of T cells in Graves' hyperthyroidism and ophthalmopathy. The CDR3 regions of TCR beta were amplified from RNA transcripts. A set of HTBI primers served as the primers for a first-round RT-PCR of the TCR CDR3. TCRdb re-called the multiplex PCR reads through MiXCR, storing one row per CDR3 protein. The data contain about 420,000 distinct CDR3 sequences, roughly an eighth of them singletons. The material sequenced was blood. All receptors come from a woman aged 18-29 years with Graves' hyperthyroidism.

At least ten counts were recorded for this clonotype. The CDR3 sequence is CASSLDRTPYEQYF. CDR3 nucleotides: TGTGCCAGCAGCTTGGACAGAACTCCCTACGAGCAGTACTTC. The V and J genes are TRBV7-2 and TRBJ2-7, with D possibly being TRBD1 (6 bases). The length of the CDR3 is 14 residues. In germline, CDR1 is SGHTA, CDR2 FQGNSA. The germline V and J ends were trimmed by 3 bases and 2 bases, with 11 bases remaining between them.

This clonotype was counted between two and nine times. The V call is TRBV5-1, the J call TRBJ2-5, with 7 positions matching TRBD1. The CDR3 runs 16 residues. From germline, CDR1 is SGHRS and CDR2 YFSETQ. V shed 4 bases, J shed 7 bases, and the junction held 16 bases outside the gene matches. The CDR3 DNA sequence: TGCGCCAGCAGCGCTCCCCGGGACAGCATATTAGGGACCCAGTACTTC. It translates to CASSAPRDSILGTQYF.

This clonotype was counted ten times or more. The chain uses TRBV20-1 and TRBJ2-3, with 12 bases lining up with TRBD2. CDR1 is DFQATT and CDR2 is SNEGSKA in the germline V gene (reference sequence). The CDR3 extends over 15 amino acids. The V gene end was trimmed by 6 bases and the J gene end by 6 bases; junction bases not matched to a gene: 10. The CDR3 nucleotides read TGCAGTGCCTCGGGAGCTAGCGGGAGGGCGGATACGCAGTATTTT. Protein sequence: CSASGASGRADTQYF.

Only a few counts were recorded for this clonotype. This chain uses TRBV20-1 with TRBJ2-5; 9 bases are a match to TRBD2. Germline V lookup: CDR1 DFQATT, CDR2 SNEGSKA (reference sequence). The trim removed 0 bases at V and 2 bases at J, leaving 4 bases unmatched. CDR3 length: 15 residues. CDR3 in DNA: TGCAGTGCTAGAGATTTCACTAGCGGGCAAGAGACCCAGTACTTC. It yields the protein CSARDFTSGQETQYF.

This clonotype turned up a few times. The chain employs TRBV6-1 and TRBJ2-2, with 11 bases that match TRBD2. Looked up from germline, CDR1 is MNHNS and CDR2 is SASEGT. Trimming removed 5 bases from V and 5 bases from J; junction bases left unmatched: 7. The CDR3 covers 16 residues. The CDR3 region has the DNA TGTGCCAGCAGTTCGGGACTAGCGGACGGGACCGGGGAGCTGTTTTTT. Protein sequence: CASSSGLADGTGELFF.

This clonotype occurred many times. CDR3 sequence (DNA): TGTGCCGGGGACAGGGGAAACACAGATACGCAGTATTTT. Protein product: CAGDRGNTDTQYF. V usage is TRBV30 and J usage is TRBJ2-3; 10 bases are shared with TRBD1. Germline V gives CDR1 GTSNPN, CDR2 SVGIG (reference sequence). The CDR3 is made up of 13 amino acids. The V gene end was trimmed by 8 bases and the J gene end by 2 bases; junction bases not matched to a gene: 4.

V usage is TRBV20-1 and J usage is TRBJ2-1; unclear D gene. This CDR3 is 12 amino acids long. Germline V gene data show CDR1 as DFQATT and CDR2 as SNEGSKA (reference sequence). Trimming took off 3 bases at V and 6 bases at J, with 9 bases between the two ends. The CDR3 bases are TGCAGTGCTAGCGGTATCGGCAATGAGCAGTTCTTC. Protein product: CSASGIGNEQFF.

This clonotype has just a few counts. The chain uses TRBV7-3 and TRBJ2-1; possible D gene TRBD2, 6 bases. Germline V gives CDR1 SGHTA, CDR2 FQGTGA. Trimming pared 4 bases from V and 6 bases from J, leaving 25 bases between. The CDR3 is 18 residues long. CDR3 bases: TGTGCCAGCAGCTCTAACATCCATGGGGCTAGCGAGCCCAATGAGCAGTTCTTC. This encodes CASSSNIHGASEPNEQFF.

This clonotype was observed a few times. Written as DNA, the CDR3 is TGTGCCAGCAGCTTGGTACAGGGGGAAGCGAACACTGAAGCTTTCTTT. This encodes CASSLVQGEANTEAFF. The chain recombines TRBV5-8 with TRBJ1-1, with TRBD1 identical over 8 bases. V lost 0 bases, J lost 1 base, and 5 bases stayed unmatched. The CDR3 consists of 16 residues. In germline, CDR1 is SGHTS, CDR2 YDEGEE.

This clonotype was seen at least ten times. V usage is TRBV18 and J usage is TRBJ1-1; D is uncertain. CDR3 length: 13 residues. The V and J ends lost 4 bases and 4 bases respectively, with 10 bases between them. Germline V lookup: CDR1 KGHSH, CDR2 LQKENI. CDR3 sequence: CASSLGRFTEAFF. CDR3 DNA sequence: TGTGCCAGCTCACTTGGGAGGTTCACTGAAGCTTTCTTT.

This clonotype is labeled medium-sized (0.01 to 0.1%). The rearrangement links TRBV27 to TRBJ2-3; 11 positions match TRBD2. Trimming took 4 bases from V and 0 from J; bases not matched to a gene: 3. This CDR3 is built from 16 residues. The germline gives CDR1 MNHEY, CDR2 SMNVEV (reference sequence). The CDR3: CASSSRLAGSTDTQYF. CDR3 DNA sequence: TGTGCCAGCAGTTCCCGACTAGCGGGGAGCACAGATACGCAGTATTTT.

The J gene is TRBJ1-1, the V gene TRBV28; D gene ambiguous. The V gene's germline CDR1 is MDHEN and CDR2 SYDVKM. V shed 5 bases and J shed 3 bases, with 16 bases lying between them. This CDR3 comprises 15 residues. The CDR3 spells CASSRLGGVDTEAFF. As DNA, the CDR3 is TGTGCCAGCAGTAGACTGGGTGGGGTGGACACTGAAGCTTTCTTT.

This clonotype was seen a handful of times. The rearrangement uses TRBV30 and TRBJ1-5, with D maybe TRBD1 (6 bases). The germline V and J ends were trimmed by 2 bases and 9 bases, with 14 bases remaining between them. The CDR3 is made up of 13 amino acids. Germline lookup yields CDR1 GTSNPN and CDR2 SVGIG (reference sequence). The CDR3 reads CAWSYRELRPQHF. CDR3 nucleotides: TGTGCCTGGAGTTACAGGGAATTAAGGCCCCAGCATTTT. The full variable domain, in which reference TRBV30 and TRBJ1-5 provide the parts outside the CDR3, is SQTIHQWPATLVQPVGSPLSLECTVEGTSNPNLYWYRQAAGRGLQLLFYSVGIGQISSEVPQNLSASRPQDRQFILSSKKLLLSDSGFYLCAWSYRELRPQHFGDGTRLSIL.

This clonotype was recorded at least ten times. The chain combines TRBV12-3 or TRBV12-4 with TRBJ1-5; tentative D call: TRBD1 (5 bases). The CDR3 spans 14 residues. V was shortened by 5 bases and J by 5 bases, with 13 bases between the two germline ends. The CDR3 spells CASSPRGSHQPQHF. The CDR3 nucleotides are TGTGCCAGCAGTCCTAGGGGTTCGCATCAGCCCCAGCATTTT.